Listed below are T cell receptor beta chains from one sample, sequenced in a study of blood T cells in healthy people across ages. MiXCR was run by TCRdb on the 5' RACE reads, yielding one entry per CDR3 protein. The sample contains 1 million to 1.2 million distinct CDR3 sequences, approximately 38% of which appear only once. The sample taken for sequencing was blood. The receptors come from a man aged 18-30 years in good health. The CDR3 runs from the conserved cysteine through the conserved F or W. A D gene is named only where the DNA matches it firmly. Clone sizes are given selectively: once, few, many, or a class where the clone is expanded.

clone size	V gene	D gene	J gene	CDR3 DNA	CDR3 protein
many	TRBV12-3/TRBV12-4	-	TRBJ2-3	TGTGCCAGCAGTCCTTCGGGTCCCACAGATACGCAGTATTTT	CASSPSGPTDTQYF
-	TRBV28	TRBD2	TRBJ2-1	TGTGCCAGCAGTTTATGCTGGACGGGGGGGGGCCTTTGTGAGCAGTTCTTC	CASSLCWTGGGLCEQFF
few	TRBV10-3	-	TRBJ2-4	TGTGCCATCAGTGAGGCTGACAGTAGACTAGCCAAAAACATTCAGTACTTC	CAISEADSRLAKNIQYF
-	TRBV7-2	-	TRBJ1-6	TGTGCCAGCAGCACCAGACAGAGCTCCTATAATTCACCCCTCCACTTT	CASSTRQSSYNSPLHF
few	TRBV29-1	-	TRBJ1-1	TGCAGCACAGAGACGGGGGCGAACACTGAAGCTTTCTTT	CSTETGANTEAFF
few	TRBV7-2	-	TRBJ1-2	TGTGCCAGCAGCTTAGCCCGGGCCGGTTTCGGGAGCTACACCTTC	CASSLARAGFGSYTF
-	TRBV7-2	-	TRBJ2-7	TGTGCCAGCAGCGAAGGGGCAGGAGACGCCTACGAGCAGTACTTC	CASSEGAGDAYEQYF
-	TRBV4-3	-	TRBJ1-1	TGCGCCAGCAGCCAAGATCAAGGGGGGGCTGGTGAAGCTTTCTTT	CASSQDQGGAGEAFF
-	TRBV9	-	TRBJ2-1	TGTGCCAGCAGCGGCCCCTTATCCCCGAATGAGCAGTTCTTC	CASSGPLSPNEQFF
-	TRBV29-1	TRBD2	TRBJ2-1	TGCAGCGTTGAAGATCGTGGCGGGGGGGGACCTATTCACAATGAGCAGTTCTTC	CSVEDRGGGGPIHNEQFF
few	TRBV9	TRBD2	TRBJ2-3	TGTGCCAGCAGCGGGACGCGGGGGGCTGGAGATACGCAGTATTTT	CASSGTRGAGDTQYF
few	TRBV4-3	TRBD1	TRBJ1-1	TGCGCCAGCAGGGGACAGGGGTCTGTGGATGAAGCTTTCTTT	CASRGQGSVDEAFF
many	TRBV29-1	-	TRBJ2-7	TGCAGCGTTGGACCGACAGTCTACGAGCAGTACTTC	CSVGPTVYEQYF
once	TRBV5-1	-	TRBJ1-1	TGCGCCAGCAGCTTGGACGCCCCGGGGGGTTACACTGAAGCTTTCTTT	CASSLDAPGGYTEAFF
few	TRBV7-9	-	TRBJ2-1	TGTGCCAGCACCCCCCTTGAGGGGGAGGGCAATGAGCAGTTCTTC	CASTPLEGEGNEQFF
many	TRBV12-3/TRBV12-4	-	TRBJ1-2	TGTGCCAGCAGCGTAACAGGGAACTATGGCTACACCTTC	CASSVTGNYGYTF
-	TRBV20-1	-	TRBJ1-1	TGCAGTCTCACCCCACAGGAAATTCCCACTGAAGCTTTCTTT	CSLTPQEIPTEAFF
few	TRBV12-3/TRBV12-4	-	TRBJ1-4	TGTGCCAGCAGAGGGAAGGGTGAAAAACTGTTTTTT	CASRGKGEKLFF
few	TRBV4-1	-	TRBJ1-1	TGCGCCAGCAGCCAAGAGGGACTCCCGGGGACTGAAGCTTTCTTT	CASSQEGLPGTEAFF
-	TRBV3-1	TRBD2	TRBJ2-7	TGTGCCAGCAGCCAAGATTCGACTAGCGGAGGCTTCTACGAGCAGTACTTC	CASSQDSTSGGFYEQYF
-	TRBV7-2	-	TRBJ1-2	TGTGCCCTAAGGGTAGAATCCGCCTATGGCTACACCTTC	CALRVESAYGYTF
few	TRBV20-1	TRBD2	TRBJ2-1	TGCAGTGCTAGATACGAGGGACTAGCGGGGGGGCGTGAGCAGTTCTTC	CSARYEGLAGGREQFF
-	TRBV7-9	-	TRBJ2-7	TGTGCCAGCAGCTTAGTTTTGGGCGGCTACGAGCAGTACTTC	CASSLVLGGYEQYF
few	TRBV27	TRBD1	TRBJ1-4	TGTGCCAGCACTCCGACAGGGCGAAACGAAAAACTGTTTTTT	CASTPTGRNEKLFF